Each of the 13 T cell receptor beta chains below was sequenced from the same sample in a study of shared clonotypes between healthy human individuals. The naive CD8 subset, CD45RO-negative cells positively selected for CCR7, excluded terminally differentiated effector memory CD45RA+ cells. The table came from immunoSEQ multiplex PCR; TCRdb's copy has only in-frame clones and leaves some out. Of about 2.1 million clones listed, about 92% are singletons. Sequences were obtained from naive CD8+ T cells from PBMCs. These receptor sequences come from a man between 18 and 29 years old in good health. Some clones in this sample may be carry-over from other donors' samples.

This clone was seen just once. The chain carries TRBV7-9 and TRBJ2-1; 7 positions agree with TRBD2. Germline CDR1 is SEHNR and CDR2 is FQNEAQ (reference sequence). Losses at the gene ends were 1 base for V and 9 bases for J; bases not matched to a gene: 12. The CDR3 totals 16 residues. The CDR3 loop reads CASSLESGMHVFEQFF. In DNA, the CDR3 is TGTGCCAGCAGCTTAGAGAGCGGGATGCATGTGTTTGAGCAGTTCTTC.

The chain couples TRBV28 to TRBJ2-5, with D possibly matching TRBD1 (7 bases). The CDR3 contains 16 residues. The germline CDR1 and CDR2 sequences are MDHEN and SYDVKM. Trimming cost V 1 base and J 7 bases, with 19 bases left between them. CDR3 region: CASSLSFGGHRGTQYF. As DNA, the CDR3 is TGTGCCAGCAGTTTATCTTTCGGGGGCCACAGGGGGACCCAGTACTTC.

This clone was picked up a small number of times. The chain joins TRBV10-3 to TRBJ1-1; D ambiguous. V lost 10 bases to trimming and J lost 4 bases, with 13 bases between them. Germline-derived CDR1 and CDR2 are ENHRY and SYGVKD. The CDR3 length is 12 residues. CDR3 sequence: CATGLLGTEAFF. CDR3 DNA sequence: TGTGCCACCGGATTGCTAGGCACTGAAGCTTTCTTT.

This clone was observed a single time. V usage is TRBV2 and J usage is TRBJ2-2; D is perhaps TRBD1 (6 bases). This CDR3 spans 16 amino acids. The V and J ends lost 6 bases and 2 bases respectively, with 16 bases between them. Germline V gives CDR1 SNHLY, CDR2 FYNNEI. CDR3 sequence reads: CASRGWGQGNTGELFF. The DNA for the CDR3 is TGTGCCAGCAGAGGATGGGGACAAGGTAACACCGGGGAGCTGTTTTTT. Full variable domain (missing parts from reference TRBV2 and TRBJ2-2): EPEVTQTPSHQVTQMGQEVILRCVPISNHLYFYWYRQILGQKVEFLVSFYNNEISEKSEIFDDQFSVERPDGSNFTLKIRSTKLEDSAMYFCASRGWGQGNTGELFFGEGSRLTVL.

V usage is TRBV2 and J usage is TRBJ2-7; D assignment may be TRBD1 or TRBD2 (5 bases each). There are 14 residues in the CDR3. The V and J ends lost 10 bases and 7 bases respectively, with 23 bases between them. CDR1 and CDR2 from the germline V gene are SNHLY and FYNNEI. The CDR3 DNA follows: TGTGCCATCCGCGTCGAGGGGTTGCCGTCTGAGCAGTACTTC. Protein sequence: CAIRVEGLPSEQYF.

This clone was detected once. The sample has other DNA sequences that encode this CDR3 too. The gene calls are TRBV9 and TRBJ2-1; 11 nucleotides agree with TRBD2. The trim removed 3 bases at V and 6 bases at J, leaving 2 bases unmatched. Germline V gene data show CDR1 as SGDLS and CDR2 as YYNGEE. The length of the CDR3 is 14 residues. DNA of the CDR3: TGTGCCAGCAGCGAGGGGACTAGCGGCAATGAGCAGTTCTTC. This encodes CASSEGTSGNEQFF.

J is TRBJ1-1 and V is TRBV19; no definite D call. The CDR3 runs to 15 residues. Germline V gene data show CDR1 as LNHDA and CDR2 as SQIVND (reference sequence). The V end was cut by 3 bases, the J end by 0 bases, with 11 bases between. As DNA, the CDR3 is TGTGCCAGTAGTATCTGGCCCAGCATGAACACTGAAGCTTTCTTT. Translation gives CASSIWPSMNTEAFF. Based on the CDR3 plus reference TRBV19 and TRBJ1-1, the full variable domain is DGGITQSPKYLFRKEGQNVTLSCEQNLNHDAMYWYRQDPGQGLRLIYYSQIVNDFQKGDIAEGYSVSREKKESFPLTVTSAQKNPTAFYLCASSIWPSMNTEAFFGQGTRLTVV.

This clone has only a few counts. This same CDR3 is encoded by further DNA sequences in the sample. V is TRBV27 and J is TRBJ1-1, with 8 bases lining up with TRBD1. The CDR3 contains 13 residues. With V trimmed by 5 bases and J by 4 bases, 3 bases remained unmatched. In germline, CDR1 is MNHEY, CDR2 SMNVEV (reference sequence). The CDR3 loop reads CASSLTGVTEAFF. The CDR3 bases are TGTGCCAGCAGTCTGACAGGGGTCACTGAAGCTTTCTTT.

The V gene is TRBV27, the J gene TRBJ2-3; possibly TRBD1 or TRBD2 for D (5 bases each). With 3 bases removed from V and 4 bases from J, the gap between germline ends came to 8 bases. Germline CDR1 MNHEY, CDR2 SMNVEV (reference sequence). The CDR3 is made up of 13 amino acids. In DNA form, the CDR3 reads TGTGCCAGCAGTTTCGGGGCCGCAGATACGCAGTATTTT. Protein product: CASSFGAADTQYF.

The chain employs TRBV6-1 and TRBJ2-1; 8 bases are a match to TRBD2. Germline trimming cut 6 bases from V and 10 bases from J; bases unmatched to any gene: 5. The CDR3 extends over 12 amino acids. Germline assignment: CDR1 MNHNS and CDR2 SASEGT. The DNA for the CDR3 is TGTGCCAGCAGAGGACTAGCCGGGGAGCAGTTCTTC. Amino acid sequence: CASRGLAGEQFF.

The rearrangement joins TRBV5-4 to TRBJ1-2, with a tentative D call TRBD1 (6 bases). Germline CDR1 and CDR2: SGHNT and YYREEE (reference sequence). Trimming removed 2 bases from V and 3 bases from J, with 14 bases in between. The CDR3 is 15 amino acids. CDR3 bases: TGTGCCAGCAGCTTACCGACGACAGGCTACTATGGCTACACCTTC. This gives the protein CASSLPTTGYYGYTF.

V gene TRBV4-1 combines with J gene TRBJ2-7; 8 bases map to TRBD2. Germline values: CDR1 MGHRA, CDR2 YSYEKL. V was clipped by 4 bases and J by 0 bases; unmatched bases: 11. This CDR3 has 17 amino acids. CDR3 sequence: CASSPHSVAGSSYEQYF. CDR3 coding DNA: TGCGCCAGCAGCCCCCATTCGGTAGCGGGGAGCTCCTACGAGCAGTACTTC.

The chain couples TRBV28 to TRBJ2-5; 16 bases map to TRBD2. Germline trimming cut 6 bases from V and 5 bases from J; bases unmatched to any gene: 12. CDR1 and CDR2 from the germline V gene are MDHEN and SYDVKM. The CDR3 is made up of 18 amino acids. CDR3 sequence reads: CASSPGTSGRAGWETQYF. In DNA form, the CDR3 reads TGTGCCAGCAGCCCAGGGACTAGCGGGAGGGCCGGATGGGAGACCCAGTACTTC.